This T cell receptor (beta chain) was sequenced in a study of T cell changes during pregnancy in multiple sclerosis. There are 12 residues in the CDR3. The V and J ends lost 5 bases and 5 bases respectively, with 12 bases between them. CDR1 is SQVTM and CDR2 is ANQGSEA in the germline V gene. This clone was found a few times. The assay was immunoSEQ multiplex PCR, and TCRdb's table has in-frame clones only and misses some. The repertoire holds 30,000 to 45,000 clones, about 88% seen once, with about 1.1% in the top ten. The V and J genes are TRBV29-1 and TRBJ2-5; TRBD2 is a possible D gene (6 bases). The material was CD4+ T cells from peripheral blood mononuclear cells, obtained before pregnancy. This clonotype originated in a female donor with multiple sclerosis, enrolled in a pregnancy study. The CDR3 nucleotides read TGCAGCGTTATGGAGGGGTTGGAGACCCAGTACTTC. It yields the protein CSVMEGLETQYF.